This TCR beta chain emerged from a study of T cell changes during pregnancy in multiple sclerosis (dated by TCRdb to about 2019). For context, the study as a whole: In women with multiple sclerosis, the researchers looked at how the T cell repertoire shifted as pregnancy progressed.

CDR1 and CDR2 are drawn from the germline V gene (reference sequence): SGHAT, FQDESV. V is trimmed back by 5 bases and J by 3 bases, and the junction contains 6 bases that no gene match accounts for. Measured from the cysteine to the phenylalanine, the CDR3 is 15 residues long. Just the 45-base CDR3 DNA is kept, in frame starting at base 1. Points on this clone: There is no known antigen for this receptor. No clone much larger than this one lies a single base away; base qualities are absent.

The library relied on the immunoSEQ multiplex PCR assay. This immuneACCESS table, as held by TCRdb, lists in-frame sequences with V and J called but not all clones. Of the missing ones, under half trace to an unresolved V gene in checked studies; the others have no known cause. The table for this sample lists 58,000 or so clones; around 91% of them were counted only once. The ten most abundant clones make up under 2% of the sample. The sequence was collected from a female donor with multiple sclerosis, enrolled in a pregnancy study. The sequencing used peripheral blood, collected after pregnancy. The sequence is built from TRBV11-1 and TRBJ2-7; a stretch of 11 junction bases matches TRBD1. The bases are TGTGCCAGCAGCCCCCGGACAGGGGGCCGCTACGAGCAGTACTTC. Its amino acids are CASSPRTGGRYEQYF.